The rows below give T cell receptor beta chains drawn from one sample of a study of beta chain features in type 1 diabetes. Sequencing used immunoSEQ multiplex PCR; TCRdb keeps in-frame clones, though not all of them. Found here are some 240,000 clones, under 20% of them singletons; the top ten hold about 0.085%. The source material was naive CD4+ T cells from blood. These TCRs come from a young man with type 1 diabetes. CDR3s include the opening cysteine and the closing phenylalanine or tryptophan. The D gene is left open where the match is weak. A clone size is listed for some rows: how often the clone was seen (once, few, many), or a class if it is expanded.

CDR3 protein: CASSLDSSSYNEQFF
CDR3 DNA: TGTGCCAGCAGCTTAGATTCAAGCTCCTACAATGAGCAGTTCTTC
D gene: -
J gene: TRBJ2-1
V gene: TRBV7-2
clone size: -

CDR3 protein: CSVGGTSGIEETQYF
CDR3 DNA: TGCAGCGTTGGAGGGACTAGCGGGATAGAGGAGACCCAGTACTTC
D gene: TRBD2
J gene: TRBJ2-5
V gene: TRBV29-1
clone size: -

CDR3 protein: CSARFEGTQYF
CDR3 DNA: TGCAGTGCTAGATTCGAGGGGACCCAGTACTTC
D gene: -
J gene: TRBJ2-5
V gene: TRBV20-1
clone size: -

CDR3 protein: CSVQGYRYEQYF
CDR3 DNA: TGCAGCGTGCAGGGGTACCGTTACGAGCAGTACTTC
D gene: -
J gene: TRBJ2-7
V gene: TRBV29-1
clone size: few

CDR3 protein: CASSLTGAREQYF
CDR3 DNA: TGCGCCAGCAGCCTCACAGGCGCGCGCGAGCAGTACTTC
D gene: -
J gene: TRBJ2-7
V gene: TRBV4-3
clone size: -

CDR3 protein: CASSSRLVTDTQYF
CDR3 DNA: TGTGCCAGCAGCTCCCGGCTAGTCACAGATACGCAGTATTTT
D gene: -
J gene: TRBJ2-3
V gene: TRBV9
clone size: -

CDR3 protein: CASSLDNEAFF
CDR3 DNA: TGTGCCAGCAGCTTAGATAATGAAGCTTTCTTT
D gene: -
J gene: TRBJ1-1
V gene: TRBV7-9
clone size: few

CDR3 protein: CASSRTSGNEQFF
CDR3 DNA: TGCGCCAGCAGCCGGACTAGCGGCAATGAGCAGTTCTTC
D gene: TRBD2
J gene: TRBJ2-1
V gene: TRBV5-1
clone size: -

CDR3 protein: CASSQEGRLEPQHF
CDR3 DNA: TGCGCCAGCAGCCAAGAAGGGCGACTCGAGCCCCAGCATTTT
D gene: -
J gene: TRBJ1-5
V gene: TRBV4-1
clone size: -

CDR3 protein: CSVEEREGSYEQYF
CDR3 DNA: TGCAGCGTTGAAGAGAGGGAGGGGTCCTACGAGCAGTACTTC
D gene: TRBD2
J gene: TRBJ2-7
V gene: TRBV29-1
clone size: -

CDR3 protein: CASSLRASTDTQYF
CDR3 DNA: TGTGCCAGCAGTCTCAGGGCTAGTACAGATACGCAGTATTTT
D gene: -
J gene: TRBJ2-3
V gene: TRBV6-5
clone size: -